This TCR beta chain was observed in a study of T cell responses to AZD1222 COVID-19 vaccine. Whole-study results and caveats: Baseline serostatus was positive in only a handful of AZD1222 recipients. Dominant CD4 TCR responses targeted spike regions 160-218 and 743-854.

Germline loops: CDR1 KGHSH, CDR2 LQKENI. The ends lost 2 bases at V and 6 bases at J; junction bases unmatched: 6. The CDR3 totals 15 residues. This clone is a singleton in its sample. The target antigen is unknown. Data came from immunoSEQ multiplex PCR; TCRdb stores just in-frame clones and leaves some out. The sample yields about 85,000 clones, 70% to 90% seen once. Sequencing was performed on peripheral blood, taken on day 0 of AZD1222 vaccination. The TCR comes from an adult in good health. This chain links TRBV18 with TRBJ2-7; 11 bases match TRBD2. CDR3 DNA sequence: TGTGCCAGCTCACCATCCACTAGCGGGAGAGGCGAGCAGTACTTC. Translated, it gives CASSPSTSGRGEQYF.